This entry lists 29 T cell receptor beta chains sequenced from one sample in a study of blood T cell repertoires in COVID-19. Sequencing used immunoSEQ multiplex PCR; TCRdb keeps in-frame clones, though not all of them. Of fewer than 200,000 clones in the sample, 83% were seen once. Sequenced sample: PBMCs or T cells enriched from blood (not recorded which). The receptors shown here come from a woman between 45 and 60 years old who had recovered from COVID-19.

The chain employs TRBV30 and TRBJ1-6, with no clear D. This CDR3 is built from 15 residues. V shed 4 bases and J shed 0 bases, with 10 bases lying between them. Per germline, CDR1 GTSNPN and CDR2 SVGIG (reference sequence). The CDR3 nucleotides read TGTGCCTGGATGGTCGGGAGCTCCTATAATTCACCCCTCCACTTT. It specifies CAWMVGSSYNSPLHF.

This chain uses TRBV12-3 or TRBV12-4 with TRBJ2-2; D is undetermined. The CDR3 sequence is 11 residues long. V lost 6 bases to trimming and J lost 4 bases, with 3 bases between them. This CDR3 reads CASSVTGELFF. For the CDR3, the DNA is TGTGCCAGCAGCGTCACCGGGGAGCTGTTTTTT.

V is TRBV19 and J is TRBJ2-3; the D gene is possibly TRBD2 (6 bases). Trimming cost V 0 bases and J 4 bases, with 11 bases left between them. Germline V gene lookup returns CDR1 LNHDA and CDR2 SQIVND (reference sequence). The CDR3 runs 15 residues. CDR3: CASSIDLGGADTQYF. CDR3 in DNA: TGTGCCAGTAGTATAGATCTTGGAGGGGCAGATACGCAGTATTTT.

This chain links TRBV12-3 or TRBV12-4 with TRBJ2-3; D is unclear. Trimming pared 4 bases from V and 3 bases from J, leaving 8 bases between. The CDR3 sequence is 13 residues long. Written as DNA, the CDR3 is TGTGCCAGCAGTTCGTCGACTACAGATACGCAGTATTTT. Amino acid sequence: CASSSSTTDTQYF.

V is TRBV18 and J is TRBJ1-1, with D perhaps matching TRBD1 (5 bases). V lost 0 bases and J 0 bases, leaving 23 bases between the germline ends. Germline values: CDR1 KGHSH, CDR2 LQKENI. CDR3 size: 20 residues. Here the CDR3 reads CASSPPPWGGWAAMNTEAFF. CDR3 DNA sequence: TGTGCCAGCTCACCACCGCCGTGGGGGGGATGGGCCGCCATGAACACTGAAGCTTTCTTT. Combining the CDR3 with reference TRBV18 and TRBJ1-1 gives the whole variable domain NAGVMQNPRHLVRRRGQEARLRCSPMKGHSHVYWYRQLPEEGLKFMVYLQKENIIDESGMPKERFSAEFPKEGPSILRIQQVVRGDSAAYFCASSPPPWGGWAAMNTEAFFGQGTRLTVV.

This chain links TRBV13 with TRBJ2-7; TRBD2 might be the D (5 bases). Trimming removed 6 bases from V and 2 bases from J, with 14 bases in between. This CDR3 region has 14 residues. The V gene's germline CDR1 is PRHDT and CDR2 FYEKMQ (reference sequence). In nucleotides, the CDR3 is TGTGCCAGCAGGCGGGCGGGTGGGGCCTACGAGCAGTACGTC. Its protein product is CASRRAGGAYEQYV.

This clone showed up just a few times. The chain uses TRBV10-3 and TRBJ1-1; unclear D gene. Germline V gene sequence: CDR1 ENHRY, CDR2 SYGVKD. V was cut by 10 bases and J by 1 base, with 13 bases left in between. The CDR3 consists of 13 residues. The CDR3 bases are TGTGCCACCTTTTACGGGGAGAACACTGAAGCTTTCTTT. Amino acids: CATFYGENTEAFF.

The CDR3, as DNA: TGTGCCAGCAGCCGAACGGGACAGGGCACTGAAGCTTTCTTT. Protein: CASSRTGQGTEAFF. The genes are TRBV6-5 and TRBJ1-1; 9 bases map to TRBD1. Germline-derived CDR1 and CDR2 are MNHEY and SVGAGI. With 6 bases clipped from V and 4 bases from J, the junction kept 6 bases outside the gene matches. The CDR3 extends over 14 amino acids.

This clone occurred once. The V gene is TRBV19, the J gene TRBJ1-1, with D perhaps TRBD1 (6 bases). This CDR3 region has 12 residues. The germline V and J ends were trimmed by 3 bases and 12 bases, with 14 bases remaining between them. From germline, CDR1 is LNHDA and CDR2 SQIVND (reference sequence). The DNA of the CDR3 is TGTGCCAGTAGTATTGGAGGGGGGGAGTCTTTCTTT. Translated, it gives CASSIGGGESFF.

V is TRBV7-2 and J is TRBJ1-2; 7 bases agree with TRBD1. The germline V gene encodes CDR1 SGHTA and CDR2 FQGNSA. The CDR3 covers 14 residues. After removal of 7 bases from V and 4 bases from J, the junction contained 9 bases not matched to a gene. CDR3 residues: CASNSGQPPYGYTF. The CDR3 bases are TGTGCCAGCAATTCGGGACAGCCACCCTATGGCTACACCTTC.

The chain couples TRBV5-1 to TRBJ2-5, with unresolved D. V lost 0 bases and J 2 bases, leaving 8 bases between the germline ends. This CDR3 is 14 amino acids long. Germline CDR1 SGHRS, CDR2 YFSETQ. The CDR3 sequence is CASSLESAQETQYF. DNA of the CDR3: TGCGCCAGCAGCTTGGAGTCAGCGCAAGAGACCCAGTACTTC.

J is TRBJ2-1 and V is TRBV27; a weak D match, TRBD2 (5 bases). This CDR3 region has 15 residues. Between the trimmed V and J ends, which lost 5 bases and 8 bases, there was a span of 19 bases. Germline assignment: CDR1 MNHEY and CDR2 SMNVEV (reference sequence). CDR3 nucleotide sequence: TGTGCCAGCAGTCACTCGGCGGGTGGCTTCGATGAGCAGTTCTTC. The encoded protein is CASSHSAGGFDEQFF.

The chain has TRBV7-2 and TRBJ1-3; D gene uncertain. The CDR3 has 15 amino acids. Trimming took off 3 bases at V and 4 bases at J, with 13 bases between the two ends. The germline gives CDR1 SGHTA, CDR2 FQGNSA. The CDR3 loop reads CASSLSYGVGNTIYF. CDR3 nucleotide sequence: TGTGCCAGCAGCTTGTCGTACGGGGTAGGAAACACCATATATTTT.

This rearrangement joins TRBV28 to TRBJ2-2; 11 nucleotides match TRBD2. Per germline, CDR1 MDHEN and CDR2 SYDVKM. Trimming cost V 5 bases and J 8 bases; bases outside gene matches: 10. The CDR3 runs to 16 residues. This CDR3 reads CASSISGGVAGGELFF. DNA of the CDR3: TGTGCCAGCAGTATTAGCGGGGGGGTCGCTGGAGGGGAGCTGTTTTTT.

This clone was counted a few times. The chain recombines TRBV7-9 with TRBJ2-3, with D perhaps matching TRBD2 (5 bases). CDR1 and CDR2 from the germline V gene are SEHNR and FQNEAQ (reference sequence). Trimming left V 5 bases short and J 3 bases short, with 15 bases between. The CDR3 loop spans 15 amino acids. CDR3 sequence: CASSLDYFGTDTQYF. The CDR3 bases are TGTGCCAGCAGCCTCGACTACTTCGGGACAGATACGCAGTATTTT.

This rearrangement joins TRBV3-1 (or the pseudogene TRBV3-2) to TRBJ2-3; 13 nucleotides align to TRBD2. The CDR3 length is 15 residues. V dropped 4 bases and J dropped 6; count of bases not matched to a gene: 4. CDR1 is LGHDT, CDR2 YNNKEL, per germline (reference sequence). CDR3 sequence (DNA): TGTGCCAGCAGCCCCGGACTAGCGGGAGCGGATACGCAGTATTTT. This sequence encodes CASSPGLAGADTQYF.

J is TRBJ2-2 and V is TRBV19; 10 bases line up with TRBD2. Germline V CDR1 and CDR2: LNHDA, SQIVND (reference sequence). J lost 0 bases, V lost 7 bases, and 8 bases had no gene match. This CDR3 is built from 17 residues. This CDR3 is CASKVLAGAPNTGELFF. The CDR3 bases are TGTGCCAGTAAAGTGCTAGCGGGGGCACCGAACACCGGGGAGCTGTTTTTT.

This clone has only a few counts. V is TRBV2 and J is TRBJ2-2; possibly TRBD2 for D (5 bases). The germline V and J ends were trimmed by 8 bases and 0 bases, with 16 bases remaining between them. The CDR3 contains 16 residues. Germline lookup yields CDR1 SNHLY and CDR2 FYNNEI. CDR3 in amino acids: CASASNRAANTGELFF. CDR3 coding DNA: TGTGCCAGCGCCTCCAACCGAGCGGCGAACACCGGGGAGCTGTTTTTT.

This chain connects TRBV18 to TRBJ2-7, with 8 bases fitting TRBD1. The CDR3 consists of 14 residues. The germline V gene encodes CDR1 KGHSH and CDR2 LQKENI. V trimming: 3 bases; J trimming: 2 bases; junction bases outside the gene matches: 3. The CDR3: CASSPRTGTYEQYV. The CDR3 DNA follows: TGTGCCAGCTCACCCCGGACAGGGACCTACGAGCAGTACGTC.

The chain combines TRBV30 with TRBJ1-1, with D perhaps matching TRBD1 (5 bases). V shed 4 bases and J shed 5 bases, with 14 bases lying between them. Germline V gene sequence: CDR1 GTSNPN, CDR2 SVGIG (reference sequence). The CDR3 is 13 residues long. CDR3 nucleotide sequence: TGTGCCTGGACTCTCCGGGGGGATACTGAAGCTTTCTTT. Amino acid sequence: CAWTLRGDTEAFF.

This chain connects TRBV10-3 to TRBJ1-2; D gene ambiguous. The CDR3 length is 14 residues. Trimming took off 0 bases at V and 2 bases at J, with 7 bases between the two ends. Per germline, CDR1 ENHRY and CDR2 SYGVKD. CDR3 sequence reads: CAISESNSNYGYTF. In DNA, the CDR3 is TGTGCCATCAGTGAGTCTAACAGCAACTATGGCTACACCTTC.

In this sample, this clone turned up once. This chain joins TRBV19 and TRBJ1-1; 9 bases agree with TRBD1. The V gene end was trimmed by 7 bases and the J gene end by 2 bases; junction bases not matched to a gene: 5. The germline CDR1 and CDR2 sequences are LNHDA and SQIVND (reference sequence). The CDR3 has 14 amino acids. In DNA form, the CDR3 reads TGTGCCAGTAACGACAGGGGGAGAAACACTGAAGCTTTCTTT. Translation: CASNDRGRNTEAFF.

V and J are TRBV11-2 and TRBJ1-1; TRBD1 matches 7 bases. J was trimmed by 0 bases and V by 6 bases; bases with no gene match: 7. The germline V gene has CDR1 SGHAT and CDR2 FQNNGV. The CDR3 spans 15 residues. Here the CDR3 reads CASRKPGQLNTEAFF. CDR3 in DNA: TGTGCCAGCAGAAAACCGGGACAGCTGAACACTGAAGCTTTCTTT.

This clone has a handful of counts. The chain is built from TRBV30 and TRBJ2-7; 7 bases fit TRBD1. CDR1 and CDR2 (germline): GTSNPN, SVGIG (reference sequence). This CDR3 has 13 residues. The CDR3 here is CALTGALSYEQYV. The CDR3 DNA reads as TGTGCGCTAACAGGGGCCCTCTCCTACGAGCAGTACGTC.

The sample holds a few counts of this clone. V is TRBV4-3 and J is TRBJ2-2; 12 bases agree with TRBD2. In germline, CDR1 is LGHNA, CDR2 YSLEER. CDR3 length: 18 residues. Unmatched junction bases numbered 11, after V lost 3 bases and J lost 6 bases. The CDR3 DNA is TGCGCCAGCAGCCACCCCCCGGGTCCTAGCGGGAGGGCCGGGGAGCTGTTTTTT. This translates into CASSHPPGPSGRAGELFF.

The chain joins TRBV10-3 to TRBJ1-2; 7 bases agree with TRBD1. CDR1 and CDR2 from the germline V gene are ENHRY and SYGVKD. V was clipped by 7 bases and J by 4 bases; unmatched bases: 6. The CDR3 consists of 13 residues. For the CDR3, the DNA is TGTGCCATCATGGAAACAGGGGTCTATGGCTACACCTTC. Translated: CAIMETGVYGYTF.

This clone was seen a handful of times. V usage is TRBV27 and J usage is TRBJ1-2, with TRBD1 identical over 8 bases. CDR1 and CDR2 (germline): MNHEY, SMNVEV (reference sequence). CDR3 length: 14 amino acids. V lost 7 bases and J lost 8; bases outside the gene matches: 12. CDR3 sequence (DNA): TGTGCCAGCACCACGGGCAGGGGGCAGCGAGGCTACACCTTC. Translated, it gives CASTTGRGQRGYTF.

V and J are TRBV27 and TRBJ1-1; tentatively, D is TRBD1 (5 bases). Germline CDR1 MNHEY, CDR2 SMNVEV (reference sequence). The CDR3 totals 13 residues. Trimming took 0 bases from V and 11 from J, leaving 13 bases between them. CDR3 bases: TGTGCCAGCAGTTTATCCCCCGGGTGGGGCGCTTTCTTT. Its protein product is CASSLSPGWGAFF.

The V gene is TRBV30, the J gene TRBJ1-6; D unclear. This CDR3 spans 16 amino acids. Trimming cost V 4 bases and J 0 bases, with 13 bases left between them. The germline V gene encodes CDR1 GTSNPN and CDR2 SVGIG (reference sequence). CDR3 in DNA: TGTGCCTGGATGCCTGGCCCCAGCTCCTATAATTCACCCCTCCACTTT. It specifies CAWMPGPSSYNSPLHF.